The next 19 T cell receptor beta chains were all read from a single sample in a study of blood T cell repertoires in COVID-19. Measured with immunoSEQ multiplex PCR; TCRdb has only the in-frame clones, and not every one. The sample has about 480,000 clones, roughly nine tenths seen once; the top ten hold less than 9%. Sequenced sample: peripheral blood. Receptors originate from a woman in her forties or fifties with COVID-19, enrolled during active disease.

This chain connects TRBV27 to TRBJ1-4; 7 bases are shared with TRBD1. This CDR3 spans 13 amino acids. The V gene end was trimmed by 9 bases and the J gene end by 7 bases; junction bases not matched to a gene: 8. CDR1 MNHEY and CDR2 SMNVEV come from the germline V gene (reference sequence). In DNA, the CDR3 is TGTGCCAGTAGCCCCCGGACAGGTGAAAAACTGTTTTTT. This translates into CASSPRTGEKLFF.

The chain combines TRBV2 with TRBJ1-5; D may be TRBD1 (5 bases). The V end lost 8 bases, the J end lost 5 bases, and 13 bases lay between the germline ends. Looked up from germline, CDR1 is SNHLY and CDR2 is FYNNEI. The CDR3 extends over 13 amino acids. The CDR3 sequence is CASSHGGDQPQHF. CDR3 bases: TGTGCCAGCTCCCACGGGGGGGATCAGCCCCAGCATTTT. Supplemented by reference TRBV2 and TRBJ1-5, the full variable domain reads EPEVTQTPSHQVTQMGQEVILRCVPISNHLYFYWYRQILGQKVEFLVSFYNNEISEKSEIFDDQFSVERPDGSNFTLKIRSTKLEDSAMYFCASSHGGDQPQHFGDGTRLSIL.

The chain is built from TRBV6-5 and TRBJ2-7, with a possible D match to TRBD1 (6 bases). CDR1 MNHEY and CDR2 SVGAGI come from the germline V gene. CDR3 length equals 14 residues. V was pared by 5 bases and J by 3 bases, with 14 bases between. In DNA, the CDR3 is TGTGCCAGCAGTCAACCCGGGACAAACTACGAGCAGTACTTC. This translates into CASSQPGTNYEQYF.

This sequence joins TRBV5-1 and TRBJ2-3; D is unresolved. V was cut by 4 bases and J by 0 bases, with 9 bases left in between. Germline V CDR1 and CDR2: SGHRS, YFSETQ. The CDR3 totals 14 residues. The CDR3 bases are TGCGCCAGCAGCCCTTTACAGAGCACAGATACGCAGTATTTT. This translates into CASSPLQSTDTQYF.

J is TRBJ2-2 and V is TRBV11-2; TRBD2 is a possible D gene (6 bases). Trimming removed 5 bases at V and 15 bases at J, with 16 bases between. CDR1 is SGHAT and CDR2 is FQNNGV in the germline V gene. This CDR3 is 12 amino acids long. The CDR3 region is CASSRLGGKMFF. DNA of the CDR3: TGTGCCAGCAGCCGTCTGGGGGGAAAGATGTTTTTT.

The chain is built from TRBV2 and TRBJ2-6; no clear D gene. The CDR3 loop spans 14 amino acids. Trimming shortened V by 3 bases and J by 2 bases, and 5 bases separated the two germline ends. In germline, CDR1 is SNHLY, CDR2 FYNNEI. This CDR3 is CASSDPTGANVLTF. The DNA of the CDR3 is TGTGCCAGCAGTGATCCTACTGGGGCCAACGTCCTGACTTTC.

The chain employs TRBV29-1 and TRBJ1-2, with D maybe TRBD1 (6 bases). V was cut by 0 bases and J by 6 bases, with 11 bases left in between. CDR1 and CDR2 (germline): SQVTM, ANQGSEA. This CDR3 comprises 13 residues. The CDR3 loop is CSVEELQGNGYTF. For the CDR3, the DNA is TGCAGCGTTGAAGAGTTACAGGGAAATGGCTACACCTTC.

The chain has TRBV5-1 and TRBJ2-3; D unclear. The V end lost 0 bases, the J end lost 9 bases, and 14 bases lay between the germline ends. Germline V gives CDR1 SGHRS, CDR2 YFSETQ. The CDR3 runs 14 residues. In DNA form, the CDR3 reads TGCGCCAGCAGCTTGGTAGGCAGGTTGTTGACGCAGTATTTT. Protein: CASSLVGRLLTQYF. The whole variable domain, remainder taken from reference TRBV5-1 and TRBJ2-3, is KAGVTQTPRYLIKTRGQQVTLSCSPISGHRSVSWYQQTPGQGLQFLFEYFSETQRNKGNFPGRFSGRQFSNSRSEMNVSTLELGDSALYLCASSLVGRLLTQYFGPGTRLTVL.

The sample holds one count of this clone. V gene TRBV4-2 combines with J gene TRBJ1-3; D gene unclear. Germline V gene lookup returns CDR1 LGHNA and CDR2 YNFKEQ. Trimming took off 0 bases at V and 4 bases at J, with 10 bases between the two ends. The CDR3 totals 15 residues. The CDR3 here is CASSQDDGGGNTIYF. The CDR3 region has the DNA TGTGCCAGCAGCCAAGATGACGGCGGAGGAAACACCATATATTTT.

The chain links TRBV30 to TRBJ2-5; TRBD1 matches 8 bases. Germline lookup yields CDR1 GTSNPN and CDR2 SVGIG (reference sequence). The ends lost 7 bases at V and 2 bases at J; junction bases unmatched: 3. The CDR3 totals 12 residues. The CDR3 DNA sequence: TGTGCCTCCCAGGGGGCACAAGAGACCCAGTACTTC. This sequence encodes CASQGAQETQYF.

V and J are TRBV19 and TRBJ1-2; perhaps TRBD1 as D (6 bases). The germline CDR1 and CDR2 sequences are LNHDA and SQIVND (reference sequence). The CDR3 has 14 residues. V lost 4 bases and J 2 bases, leaving 11 bases between the germline ends. CDR3: CASSTTGTNYGYTF. CDR3 in DNA: TGTGCCAGTAGTACGACAGGTACGAACTATGGCTACACCTTC.

The gene calls are TRBV6-6 and TRBJ2-7; 7 bases map to TRBD2. The germline CDR1 and CDR2 sequences are MNHNY and SVGAGI (reference sequence). CDR3 length equals 13 residues. Trimming removed 6 bases from V and 2 bases from J; junction bases left unmatched: 4. Here the CDR3 reads CASRGRGTYEQYF. The CDR3 nucleotides read TGTGCCAGCAGGGGGCGGGGGACCTACGAGCAGTACTTC.

CDR3 in amino acids: CSVSGQTYGYTF. The DNA of the CDR3 is TGCAGCGTTTCGGGACAGACCTATGGCTACACCTTC. The chain couples TRBV29-1 to TRBJ1-2; 7 bases align to TRBD1. The CDR3 is 12 residues long. V was clipped by 5 bases and J by 4 bases; unmatched bases: 4. In germline, CDR1 is SQVTM, CDR2 ANQGSEA.

This clone has a handful of counts. The V gene is TRBV7-6, the J gene TRBJ1-1, with D unclear. V lost 5 bases and J 1 base, leaving 11 bases between the germline ends. CDR1 and CDR2 from the germline V gene are SGHVS and FNYEAQ. The CDR3 is 14 residues long. CDR3: CASSPRLANTEAFF. For the CDR3, the DNA is TGTGCCAGCAGCCCCCGCTTGGCGAACACTGAAGCTTTCTTT.

The chain is built from TRBV24-1 and TRBJ1-6, with a weak D call TRBD1 (6 bases). Germline V gene lookup returns CDR1 KGHDR and CDR2 SFDVKD. This CDR3 has 16 amino acids. Trimming pared 4 bases from V and 3 bases from J, leaving 12 bases between. The CDR3 is CATSDGGQGYNSPLHF. CDR3 DNA: TGTGCCACCAGTGACGGGGGGCAGGGCTATAATTCACCCCTCCACTTT.

Comments on this clone: Other DNA sequences in the same sample also yield this CDR3. This chain uses TRBV27 with TRBJ1-2; TRBD1 agrees at 8 bases. The junction had 3 bases not matched to a gene; V was cut back by 5 bases and J by 4 bases. This CDR3 spans 13 amino acids. Germline V gene sequence: CDR1 MNHEY, CDR2 SMNVEV (reference sequence). This CDR3 is CASSLTGGYGYTF. The CDR3 nucleotides are TGTGCCAGCAGTCTCACAGGGGGCTATGGCTACACCTTC.

The genes are TRBV19 and TRBJ1-1, with no clear D. Germline CDR1 LNHDA, CDR2 SQIVND (reference sequence). Trimming cost V 9 bases and J 3 bases, with 23 bases left between them. The CDR3 totals 16 residues. This CDR3 reads CASLMRTGGMDTEAFF. The CDR3 nucleotides read TGTGCCAGCCTTATGAGGACGGGAGGGATGGACACTGAAGCTTTCTTT.

The rearrangement links TRBV10-1 to TRBJ1-2, with D possibly being TRBD1 (5 bases). Germline CDR1 reads WNHNN; CDR2 reads SYGVQD (reference sequence). The length of the CDR3 is 11 residues. V lost 10 bases, J lost 4 bases, and 10 bases lay in between. The CDR3: CAKTALYGYTF. DNA for the CDR3: TGCGCCAAGACAGCCCTCTATGGCTACACCTTC.

The chain links TRBV11-2 to TRBJ1-2; weak D call: TRBD1 (5 bases). CDR1 is SGHAT and CDR2 is FQNNGV in the germline V gene. The CDR3 contains 14 residues. V lost 2 bases to trimming and J lost 7 bases, with 14 bases between them. The CDR3 is CASSLRQGFFGYTF. The CDR3 DNA reads as TGTGCCAGCAGCTTACGTCAGGGATTCTTTGGCTACACCTTC.